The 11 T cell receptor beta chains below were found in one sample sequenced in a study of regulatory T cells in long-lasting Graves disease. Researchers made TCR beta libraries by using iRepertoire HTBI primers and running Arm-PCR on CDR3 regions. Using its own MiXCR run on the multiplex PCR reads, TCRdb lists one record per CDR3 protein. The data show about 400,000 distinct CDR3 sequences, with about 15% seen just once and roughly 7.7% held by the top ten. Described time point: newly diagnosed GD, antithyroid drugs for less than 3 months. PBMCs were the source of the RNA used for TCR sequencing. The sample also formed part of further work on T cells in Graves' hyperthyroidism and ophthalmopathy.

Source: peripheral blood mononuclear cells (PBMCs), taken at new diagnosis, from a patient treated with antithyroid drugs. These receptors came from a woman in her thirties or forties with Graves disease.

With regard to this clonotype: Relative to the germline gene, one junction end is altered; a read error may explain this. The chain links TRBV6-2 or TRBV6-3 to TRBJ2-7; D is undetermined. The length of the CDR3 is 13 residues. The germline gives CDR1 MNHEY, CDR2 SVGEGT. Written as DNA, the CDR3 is TGTGCCAGCAGCTACTCGCCCCTAGGGGAGCAGTACTTC. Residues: CASSYSPLGEQYF.

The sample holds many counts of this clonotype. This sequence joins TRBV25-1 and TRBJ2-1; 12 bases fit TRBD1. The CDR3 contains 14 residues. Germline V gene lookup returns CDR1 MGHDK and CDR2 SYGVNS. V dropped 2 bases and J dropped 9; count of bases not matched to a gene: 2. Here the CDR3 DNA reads TGTGCCAGCAGTGAAGGGACAGGGGGCTTTGAGCAGTTCTTC. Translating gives CASSEGTGGFEQFF.

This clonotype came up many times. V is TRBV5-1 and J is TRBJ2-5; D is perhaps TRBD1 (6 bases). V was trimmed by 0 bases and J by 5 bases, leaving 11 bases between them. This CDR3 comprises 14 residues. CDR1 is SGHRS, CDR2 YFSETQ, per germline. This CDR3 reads CASSLAMGAETQYF. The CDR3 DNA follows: TGCGCCAGCAGCTTGGCCATGGGGGCGGAGACCCAGTACTTC.

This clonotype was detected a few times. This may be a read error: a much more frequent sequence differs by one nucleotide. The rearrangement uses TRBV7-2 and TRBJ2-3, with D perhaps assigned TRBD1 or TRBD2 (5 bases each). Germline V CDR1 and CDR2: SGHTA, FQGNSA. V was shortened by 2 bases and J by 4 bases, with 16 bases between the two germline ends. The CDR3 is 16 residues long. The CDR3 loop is CASSLLTEGMADTQYF. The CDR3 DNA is TGTGCCAGCAGCTTACTCACAGAGGGGATGGCAGATACGCAGTATTTT.

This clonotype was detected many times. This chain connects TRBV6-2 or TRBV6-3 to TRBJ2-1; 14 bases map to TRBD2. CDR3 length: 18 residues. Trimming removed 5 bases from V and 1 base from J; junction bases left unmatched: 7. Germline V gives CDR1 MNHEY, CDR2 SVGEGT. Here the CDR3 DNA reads TGTGCCAGCAGTGACCCGGGACTAGCGGGGGCATCCTACAATGAGCAGTTCTTC. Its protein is CASSDPGLAGASYNEQFF.

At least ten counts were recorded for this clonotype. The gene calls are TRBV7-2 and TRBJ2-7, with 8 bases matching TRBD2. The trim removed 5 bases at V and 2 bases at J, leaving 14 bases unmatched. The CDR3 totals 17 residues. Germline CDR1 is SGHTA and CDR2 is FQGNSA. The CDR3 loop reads CASSPMGGTRSPYEQYF. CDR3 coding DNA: TGTGCCAGCAGCCCGATGGGTGGGACTAGATCCCCCTACGAGCAGTACTTC.

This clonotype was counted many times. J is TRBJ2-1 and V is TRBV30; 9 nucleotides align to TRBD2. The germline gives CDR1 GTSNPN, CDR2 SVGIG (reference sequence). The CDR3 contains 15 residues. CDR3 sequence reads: CAQEGREGRYNEQFF. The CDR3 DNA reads TGTGCTCAAGAAGGGCGGGAGGGACGGTACAATGAGCAGTTCTTC.

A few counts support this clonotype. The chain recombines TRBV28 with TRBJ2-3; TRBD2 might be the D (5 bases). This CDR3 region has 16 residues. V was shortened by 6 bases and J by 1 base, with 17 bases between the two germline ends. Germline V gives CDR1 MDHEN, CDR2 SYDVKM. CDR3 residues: CASRSTRAGGTDTQYF. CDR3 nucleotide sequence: TGTGCCAGCAGATCCACGAGGGCAGGAGGCACAGATACGCAGTATTTT. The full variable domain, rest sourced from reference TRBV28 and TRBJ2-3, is DVKVTQSSRYLVKRTGEKVFLECVQDMDHENMFWYRQDPGLGLRLIYFSYDVKMKEKGDIPEGYSVSREKKERFSLILESASTNQTSMYLCASRSTRAGGTDTQYFGPGTRLTVL.

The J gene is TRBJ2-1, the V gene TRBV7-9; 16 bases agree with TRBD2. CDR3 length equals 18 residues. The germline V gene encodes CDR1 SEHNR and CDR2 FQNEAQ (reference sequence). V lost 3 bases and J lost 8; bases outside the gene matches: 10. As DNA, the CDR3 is TGTGCCAGCAGCTTCCGGGGAGGCGGGACTAGCGGGAGGGATGAGCAGTTCTTC. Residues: CASSFRGGGTSGRDEQFF.

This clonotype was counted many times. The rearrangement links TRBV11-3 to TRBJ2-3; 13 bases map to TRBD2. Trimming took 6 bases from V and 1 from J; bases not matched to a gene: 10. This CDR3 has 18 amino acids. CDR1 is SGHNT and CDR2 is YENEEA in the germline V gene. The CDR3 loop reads CASRRGLAGVEGTDTQYF. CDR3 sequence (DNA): TGTGCCAGCAGACGCGGACTAGCGGGAGTTGAGGGCACAGATACGCAGTATTTT.

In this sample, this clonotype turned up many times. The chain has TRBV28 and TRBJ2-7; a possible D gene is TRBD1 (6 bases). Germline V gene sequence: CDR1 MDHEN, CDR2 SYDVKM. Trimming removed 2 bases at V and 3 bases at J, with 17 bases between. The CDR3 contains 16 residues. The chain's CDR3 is CASSLTLTGRHYEQYF. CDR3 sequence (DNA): TGTGCCAGCAGTTTAACCCTTACAGGGCGTCACTACGAGCAGTACTTC.